The 16 T cell receptor beta chains below all came from one sample that was sequenced in a study of CD8 T cells in Susac syndrome. With random hexamers, reverse transcription was performed on about 0.5 to 1 ug of RNA. MiXCR, run by TCRdb on the immunoSEQ multiplex PCR reads, gives a single entry per CDR3 protein. Among under 95,000 distinct CDR3 sequences listed, over 90% were seen once. Sequencing input: CD8+ T cells from PBMCs. These receptors all stem from a human donor with Susac syndrome.

The gene calls are TRBV30 and TRBJ2-3; 9 positions match TRBD2. Germline CDR1 reads GTSNPN; CDR2 reads SVGIG (reference sequence). The CDR3 extends over 16 amino acids. The V segment lost 5 bases and the J segment 5 bases; nucleotides outside the gene matches: 14. CDR3 sequence (DNA): TGTGCCTGGCACTCCGGGGTAGCGGGAGTGCGAGATACGCAGTATTTT. Residues: CAWHSGVAGVRDTQYF.

The J gene is TRBJ1-5, the V gene TRBV27, with D possibly being TRBD1 (5 bases). Trimming cost V 5 bases and J 6 bases, with 14 bases left between them. The CDR3 has 14 amino acids. Germline lookup yields CDR1 MNHEY and CDR2 SMNVEV (reference sequence). The CDR3 DNA reads TGTGCCAGCAGTCCTCAGGGAGGAACTCAGCCCCAGCATTTT. It translates to CASSPQGGTQPQHF.

This rearrangement joins TRBV19 to TRBJ1-1; possibly TRBD1 for D (5 bases). Trimming stripped 7 bases from V and 5 bases from J, with 17 bases between. This CDR3 is 14 amino acids long. In germline, CDR1 is LNHDA, CDR2 SQIVND (reference sequence). CDR3 DNA: TGTGCCAGTAATTACGGGGGAAAAAGGACTGAAGCTTTCTTT. Residues: CASNYGGKRTEAFF.

This clonotype is a singleton in its sample. The V and J genes are TRBV4-3 and TRBJ2-2; TRBD2 aligns across 8 bases. J gave up 5 bases and V 1 base, and 3 bases lay outside the gene matches. The germline V gene has CDR1 LGHNA and CDR2 YSLEER. The CDR3 is 15 residues long. The DNA of the CDR3 is TGCGCCAGCAGCCAAGTACGGGGGGGGACCGGGGAGCTGTTTTTT. Amino acid sequence: CASSQVRGGTGELFF.

The chain employs TRBV5-1 and TRBJ1-1; weak D call: TRBD1 (6 bases). Germline lookup yields CDR1 SGHRS and CDR2 YFSETQ. CDR3 length: 15 residues. Trimming removed 3 bases at V and 3 bases at J, with 15 bases between. CDR3 sequence (DNA): TGCGCCAGCAGCTCCTCCGGGGGCGGGTACACTGAAGCTTTCTTT. This codes for CASSSSGGGYTEAFF.

V is TRBV29-1 and J is TRBJ1-2; D is possibly TRBD1 (6 bases). This CDR3 has 11 amino acids. Germline CDR1 reads SQVTM; CDR2 reads ANQGSEA. V dropped 3 bases and J dropped 7 bases, with 9 bases sitting between them. Written as DNA, the CDR3 is TGCAGCGTTGATAGGACAGTTGGCTACACCTTC. As protein: CSVDRTVGYTF.

This chain uses TRBV28 with TRBJ2-1; D is unresolved. Trimming left V 3 bases short and J 5 bases short, with 11 bases between. CDR1 and CDR2 (germline): MDHEN, SYDVKM. The CDR3 loop spans 14 amino acids. CDR3 region: CASSFLDGNNEQFF. Written as DNA, the CDR3 is TGTGCCAGCAGTTTTCTCGACGGAAACAATGAGCAGTTCTTC.

The chain recombines TRBV29-1 with TRBJ2-1; 7 bases are a match to TRBD2. The CDR3 runs to 15 residues. Looked up from germline, CDR1 is SQVTM and CDR2 is ANQGSEA. V shed 7 bases, J shed 5 bases, and the junction held 14 bases outside the gene matches. As DNA, the CDR3 is TGCAGCGCCCGATCATTGGGAGGGCCCCACAATGAGCAGTTCTTC. It is translated as CSARSLGGPHNEQFF.

The chain employs TRBV27 and TRBJ2-7; the D gene is possibly TRBD2 (6 bases). The V gene's germline CDR1 is MNHEY and CDR2 SMNVEV (reference sequence). V lost 3 bases and J 1 base, leaving 7 bases between the germline ends. The CDR3 contains 13 residues. The chain's CDR3 is CASSFAGSYEQYF. CDR3 coding DNA: TGTGCCAGCAGTTTTGCGGGGTCCTACGAGCAGTACTTC.

The J gene is TRBJ2-2, the V gene TRBV20-1; 10 nucleotides agree with TRBD2. The CDR3 consists of 14 residues. Trimming at V came to 6 bases and at J to 4 bases, leaving 5 bases not matched to a gene. Germline V gene lookup returns CDR1 DFQATT and CDR2 SNEGSKA (reference sequence). CDR3 in DNA: TGCAGTGCCTTAGCGGGAGGCTTCACCGGGGAGCTGTTTTTT. Translating it yields CSALAGGFTGELFF.

This chain connects TRBV13 to TRBJ2-3; no definite D call. CDR1 is PRHDT and CDR2 is FYEKMQ in the germline V gene (reference sequence). V lost 6 bases and J 0 bases, leaving 4 bases between the germline ends. The CDR3 spans 12 residues. CDR3: CASRDSTDTQYF. In nucleotides, the CDR3 is TGTGCCAGCAGGGATAGCACAGATACGCAGTATTTT. The entire variable domain, with the rest obtained from reference TRBV13 and TRBJ2-3, is as follows: AAGVIQSPRHLIKEKRETATLKCYPIPRHDTVYWYQQGPGQDPQFLISFYEKMQSDKGSIPDRFSAQQFSDYHSELNMSSLELGDSALYFCASRDSTDTQYFGPGTRLTVL.

The chain recombines TRBV28 with TRBJ2-1; no firm D call. Germline V gene sequence: CDR1 MDHEN, CDR2 SYDVKM. This CDR3 contains 16 residues. Trimming took 1 base from V and 0 from J, leaving 10 bases between them. The CDR3 bases are TGTGCCAGCAGTTTATCGGCGGCCAGCTCCTACAATGAGCAGTTCTTC. As protein: CASSLSAASSYNEQFF.

The rearrangement uses TRBV27 and TRBJ2-5; D tentatively reads TRBD1 or TRBD2 (5 bases each). The CDR3 has 13 residues. CDR1 is MNHEY, CDR2 SMNVEV, per germline (reference sequence). V lost 4 bases, J lost 4 bases, and 10 bases lay in between. The CDR3 DNA follows: TGTGCCAGCAGTTACTTTGGGGGAGAGACCCAGTACTTC. Translating it yields CASSYFGGETQYF.

This clonotype was observed a few times. The chain uses TRBV6-2 or TRBV6-3 and TRBJ1-1; D not resolved. The germline V and J ends were trimmed by 2 bases and 1 base, with 5 bases remaining between them. Per the germline V gene, CDR1 is MNHEY and CDR2 is SVGEGT. The CDR3 consists of 13 residues. The CDR3 region has the DNA TGTGCCAGCAGTTACGAGGGGAACACTGAAGCTTTCTTT. Translation gives CASSYEGNTEAFF.

The chain couples TRBV27 to TRBJ2-1; D is perhaps TRBD1 or TRBD2 (5 bases each). Trimming pared 5 bases from V and 1 base from J, leaving 12 bases between. CDR1 MNHEY and CDR2 SMNVEV come from the germline V gene (reference sequence). The CDR3 spans 15 residues. CDR3 DNA sequence: TGTGCCAGCAGTCCCGGGACGACTTCCTACAATGAGCAGTTCTTC. It specifies CASSPGTTSYNEQFF.

The V and J genes are TRBV20-1 and TRBJ2-4, with D hard to call. Germline lookup yields CDR1 DFQATT and CDR2 SNEGSKA (reference sequence). The CDR3 is 13 residues long. The V end lost 0 bases, the J end lost 5 bases, and 8 bases lay between the germline ends. CDR3 DNA: TGCAGTGCTAGAGAACCAGTACAAAACATTCAGTACTTC. Translation gives CSAREPVQNIQYF.